This is a list of T cell receptor beta chains from one sample in a study of Graves' ophthalmopathy and Graves' hyperthyroidism. Via MiXCR, TCRdb re-called the multiplex PCR reads, giving one row per CDR3 protein. This sample has just over 400,000 distinct CDR3 sequences, with more than 20% found just once. The specimen was peripheral blood. All receptors derive from a woman between 18 and 30 years old with stable Graves' hyperthyroidism. CDR3s leave out the opening cysteine and the closing phenylalanine or tryptophan.

j_call: TRBJ2-2
v_call: TRBV28
cdr3_aa: ASSFRTGGGTGELF

j_call: TRBJ1-2
v_call: TRBV24-1
cdr3_aa: ATSETGQIYGYT

j_call: TRBJ1-5
v_call: TRBV24-1
cdr3_aa: AARGDRGNQPQH

j_call: TRBJ1-3
v_call: TRBV20-1
cdr3_aa: SARGQKLPSGNTIY

j_call: TRBJ1-1
v_call: TRBV20-1
cdr3_aa: SAPGAGGLTLNTEAF

j_call: TRBJ1-1
v_call: TRBV7-2
cdr3_aa: ASSQSLGNTEAF

j_call: TRBJ2-3
v_call: TRBV25-1
cdr3_aa: ASSPALAGVGDTQY

j_call: TRBJ1-6
v_call: TRBV6-1
cdr3_aa: ATSAGISYNSPLH

j_call: TRBJ1-1
v_call: TRBV25-1
cdr3_aa: ASSEIWDENTEAF

j_call: TRBJ1-1
v_call: TRBV19
cdr3_aa: ASSIQAGVETTEAC

j_call: TRBJ1-1
v_call: TRBV7-9
cdr3_aa: ASSLGLRPEAF

j_call: TRBJ2-7
v_call: TRBV25-1
cdr3_aa: ASSVRREVYEQY

j_call: TRBJ2-5
v_call: TRBV10-3
cdr3_aa: AIRPLGQQETQY

j_call: TRBJ2-5
v_call: TRBV25-1
cdr3_aa: ASSAWEGETQY

j_call: TRBJ2-5
v_call: TRBV7-2
cdr3_aa: ASSFFSERETQY

j_call: TRBJ1-5
v_call: TRBV20-1
cdr3_aa: SARDTTSDQPQH

j_call: TRBJ2-5
v_call: TRBV18
cdr3_aa: ASSPPSRGETQY

j_call: TRBJ2-5
v_call: TRBV11-2
cdr3_aa: ASSLGPGLAGGTQEAQY

j_call: TRBJ2-5
v_call: TRBV29-1
cdr3_aa: SVEEIGFETQY

j_call: TRBJ2-7
v_call: TRBV12-3/TRBV12-4
cdr3_aa: ASSPPGLAKTYEQY

j_call: TRBJ2-5
v_call: TRBV24-1
cdr3_aa: ATSNSAGGETQY

j_call: TRBJ1-2
v_call: TRBV18
cdr3_aa: ASSSGQGAFGYGYT

j_call: TRBJ1-2
v_call: TRBV28
cdr3_aa: ASSLGGRSFYGYT

j_call: TRBJ2-7
v_call: TRBV28
cdr3_aa: ASSFSLAGPYEQY

j_call: TRBJ1-1
v_call: TRBV20-1
cdr3_aa: SASGGSLGTEAF

j_call: TRBJ1-1
v_call: TRBV27
cdr3_aa: ASSLVGRGTEAF

j_call: TRBJ2-7
v_call: TRBV6-5
cdr3_aa: ASNFLQVSPYEQY

j_call: TRBJ2-7
v_call: TRBV20-1
cdr3_aa: SANTGIGSYEQY

j_call: TRBJ2-7
v_call: TRBV11-1
cdr3_aa: ASSLRLAGDYYEQY

j_call: TRBJ1-1
v_call: TRBV28
cdr3_aa: ASSLSWVAEAF

j_call: TRBJ2-7
v_call: TRBV5-1
cdr3_aa: ASRRQGAAYEQY

j_call: TRBJ2-5
v_call: TRBV6-1
cdr3_aa: ASSDTITGTSEETQY

j_call: TRBJ1-1
v_call: TRBV28
cdr3_aa: ASSFAGLVTEAF

j_call: TRBJ2-5
v_call: TRBV20-1
cdr3_aa: SAHPGTSGSVAETQY

j_call: TRBJ1-1
v_call: TRBV7-2
cdr3_aa: ASNRGRMGTEAF

j_call: TRBJ2-7
v_call: TRBV7-8
cdr3_aa: ASSLKTSGSYEQY

j_call: TRBJ2-7
v_call: TRBV6-1
cdr3_aa: ASRRRTSASSYEQY

j_call: TRBJ1-1
v_call: TRBV2
cdr3_aa: ASSEARSGQDFEAF

j_call: TRBJ2-7
v_call: TRBV20-1
cdr3_aa: SARDRGHPYEQY

j_call: TRBJ2-5
v_call: TRBV24-1
cdr3_aa: ATSDPDRVRETQY

j_call: TRBJ1-3
v_call: TRBV6-2/TRBV6-3
cdr3_aa: ASSYAEGRGNTIY

j_call: TRBJ2-7
v_call: TRBV30
cdr3_aa: AWSVRRDTRGYEQY

j_call: TRBJ2-7
v_call: TRBV12-3/TRBV12-4
cdr3_aa: ASSPRGVRQY

j_call: TRBJ2-3
v_call: TRBV19
cdr3_aa: ASNDRLWVDTQY

j_call: TRBJ2-7
v_call: TRBV30
cdr3_aa: AGTNGQARDEQY

j_call: TRBJ1-1
v_call: TRBV6-1
cdr3_aa: ASTGTQNTEAS

j_call: TRBJ1-6
v_call: TRBV30
cdr3_aa: AWSNNSPLH

j_call: TRBJ2-5
v_call: TRBV20-1
cdr3_aa: SARGFREQETQY

j_call: TRBJ2-4
v_call: TRBV11-2
cdr3_aa: ASSLGFWEPAKNIQY

j_call: TRBJ2-7
v_call: TRBV6-5
cdr3_aa: ASSYSTLGAYEQY

j_call: TRBJ1-2
v_call: TRBV6-5
cdr3_aa: ASSFRENYGYT

j_call: TRBJ2-2
v_call: TRBV2
cdr3_aa: ASSEYGSLGTGELW

j_call: TRBJ1-6
v_call: TRBV7-9
cdr3_aa: ASSLDGVYSPLH

j_call: TRBJ1-1
v_call: TRBV7-8
cdr3_aa: ASSLSFGWGNTEAF

j_call: TRBJ1-1
v_call: TRBV5-1
cdr3_aa: ASSLSGSKAF

j_call: TRBJ1-2
v_call: TRBV6-2/TRBV6-3
cdr3_aa: ASSSVRGDYGYT

j_call: TRBJ1-5
v_call: TRBV2
cdr3_aa: ASSGPEGTREPQH

j_call: TRBJ2-7
v_call: TRBV6-1
cdr3_aa: ASSEAEWVYEQY